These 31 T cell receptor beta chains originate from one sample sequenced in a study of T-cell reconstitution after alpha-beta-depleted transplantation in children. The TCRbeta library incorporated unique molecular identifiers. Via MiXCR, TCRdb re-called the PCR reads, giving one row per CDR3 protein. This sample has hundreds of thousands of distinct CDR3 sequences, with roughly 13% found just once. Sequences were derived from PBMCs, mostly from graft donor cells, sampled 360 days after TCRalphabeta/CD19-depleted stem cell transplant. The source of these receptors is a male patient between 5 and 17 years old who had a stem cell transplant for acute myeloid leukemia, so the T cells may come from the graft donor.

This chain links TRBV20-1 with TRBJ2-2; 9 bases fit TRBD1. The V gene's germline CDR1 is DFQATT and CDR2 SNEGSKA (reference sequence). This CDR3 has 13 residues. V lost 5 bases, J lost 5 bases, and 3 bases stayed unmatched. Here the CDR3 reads CSAGDRETGELFF. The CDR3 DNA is TGCAGTGCTGGGGACAGGGAAACCGGGGAGCTGTTTTTT.

CDR3 DNA sequence: TGTGCCAGCAACGGCCCGGACAGGGGAGACGAGCAGTACTTC. Protein sequence: CASNGPDRGDEQYF. The chain joins TRBV12-3 or TRBV12-4 to TRBJ2-7; 9 bases fit TRBD1. V lost 7 bases and J lost 5; bases outside the gene matches: 9. CDR3 length equals 14 residues.

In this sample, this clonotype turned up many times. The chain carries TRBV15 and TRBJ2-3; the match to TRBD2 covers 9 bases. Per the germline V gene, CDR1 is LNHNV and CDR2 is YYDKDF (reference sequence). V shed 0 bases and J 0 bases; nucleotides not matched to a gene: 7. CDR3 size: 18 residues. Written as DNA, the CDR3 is TGTGCCACCAGCAGAGAACGCGGGAGGGTTATGAGCACAGATACGCAGTATTTT. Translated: CATSRERGRVMSTDTQYF.

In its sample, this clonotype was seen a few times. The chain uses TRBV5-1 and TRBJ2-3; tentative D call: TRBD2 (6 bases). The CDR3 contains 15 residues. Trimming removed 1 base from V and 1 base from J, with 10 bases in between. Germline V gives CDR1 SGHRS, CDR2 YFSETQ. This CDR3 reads CASSLFERGTDTQYF. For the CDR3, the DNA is TGCGCCAGCAGCTTGTTTGAGCGGGGCACAGATACGCAGTATTTT.

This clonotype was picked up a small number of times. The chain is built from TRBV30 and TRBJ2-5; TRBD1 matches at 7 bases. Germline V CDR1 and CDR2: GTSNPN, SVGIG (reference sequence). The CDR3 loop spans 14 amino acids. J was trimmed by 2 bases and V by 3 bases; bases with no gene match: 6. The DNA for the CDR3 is TGTGCCTGGAGGGCGGACAGGATACAAGAGACCCAGTACTTC. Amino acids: CAWRADRIQETQYF.

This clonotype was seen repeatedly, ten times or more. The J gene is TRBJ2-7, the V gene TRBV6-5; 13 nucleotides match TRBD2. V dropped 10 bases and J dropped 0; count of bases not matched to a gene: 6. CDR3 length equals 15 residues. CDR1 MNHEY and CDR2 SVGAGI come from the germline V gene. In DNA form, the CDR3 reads TGTGCCACCGCCGGGACTAGCGGGACCTCCTACGAGCAGTACTTC. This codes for CATAGTSGTSYEQYF.

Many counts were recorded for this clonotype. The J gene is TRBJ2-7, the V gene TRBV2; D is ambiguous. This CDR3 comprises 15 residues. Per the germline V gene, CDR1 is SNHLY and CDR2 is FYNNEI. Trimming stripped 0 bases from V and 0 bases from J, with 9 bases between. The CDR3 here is CASSEALQISYEQYF. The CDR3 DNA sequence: TGTGCCAGCAGTGAAGCGCTTCAGATCTCCTACGAGCAGTACTTC.

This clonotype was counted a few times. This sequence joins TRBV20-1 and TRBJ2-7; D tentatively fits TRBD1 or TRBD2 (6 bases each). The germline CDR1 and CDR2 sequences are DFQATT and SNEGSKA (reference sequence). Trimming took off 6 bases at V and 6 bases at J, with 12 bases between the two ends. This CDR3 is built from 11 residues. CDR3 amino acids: CSAGRGGEQYF. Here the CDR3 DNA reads TGCAGTGCCGGCAGGGGAGGCGAGCAGTACTTC.

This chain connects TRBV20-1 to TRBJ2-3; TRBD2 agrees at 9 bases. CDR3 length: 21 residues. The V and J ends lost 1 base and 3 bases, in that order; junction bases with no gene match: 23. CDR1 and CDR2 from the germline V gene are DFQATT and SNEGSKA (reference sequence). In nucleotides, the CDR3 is TGCAGTGCTAGAGGAGAGAGGTATAAGAAGCGGGAGGCCTTTTATACAGATACGCAGTATTTT. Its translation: CSARGERYKKREAFYTDTQYF.

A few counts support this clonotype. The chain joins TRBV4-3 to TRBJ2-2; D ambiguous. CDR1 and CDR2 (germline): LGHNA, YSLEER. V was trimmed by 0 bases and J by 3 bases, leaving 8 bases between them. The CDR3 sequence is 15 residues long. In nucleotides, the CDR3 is TGCGCCAGCAGCCAAGAAGCGTTAGACACCGGGGAGCTGTTTTTT. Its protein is CASSQEALDTGELFF.

The CDR3 nucleotides are TGTGCCAGCATCATGTGGGAAGGGTTAACCTACGAGCAGTACTTC. This codes for CASIMWEGLTYEQYF. V usage is TRBV7-8 and J usage is TRBJ2-7; D gene unclear. CDR1 and CDR2 (germline): SGHVS, FQNEAQ. This CDR3 has 15 residues. V was cut by 7 bases and J by 2 bases, with 18 bases left in between. Based on the CDR3 plus reference TRBV7-8 and TRBJ2-7, the full variable domain is GAGVSQSPRYKVAKRGQDVALRCDPISGHVSLFWYQQALGQGPEFLTYFQNEAQLDKSGLPSDRFFAERPEGSVSTLKIQRTQQEDSAVYLCASIMWEGLTYEQYFGPGTRLTVT.

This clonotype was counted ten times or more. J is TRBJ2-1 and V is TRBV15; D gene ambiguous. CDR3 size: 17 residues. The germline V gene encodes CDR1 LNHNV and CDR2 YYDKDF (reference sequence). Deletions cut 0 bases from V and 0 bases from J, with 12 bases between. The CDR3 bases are TGTGCCACCAGCAGAGATCCGACGGGTAGCTCCTACAATGAGCAGTTCTTC. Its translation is CATSRDPTGSSYNEQFF. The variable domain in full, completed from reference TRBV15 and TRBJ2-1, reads DAMVIQNPRYQVTQFGKPVTLSCSQTLNHNVMYWYQQKSSQAPKLLFHYYDKDFNNEADTPDNFQSRRPNTSFCFLDIRSPGLGDTAMYLCATSRDPTGSSYNEQFFGPGTRLTVL.

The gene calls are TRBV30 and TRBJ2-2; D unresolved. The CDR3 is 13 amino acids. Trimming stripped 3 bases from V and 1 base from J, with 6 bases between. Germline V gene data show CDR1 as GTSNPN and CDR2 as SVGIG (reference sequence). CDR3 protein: CAWRVLNTGELFF. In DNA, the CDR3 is TGTGCCTGGAGAGTACTGAACACCGGGGAGCTGTTTTTT.

The CDR3, as DNA: TGTGCCAGCAGTTACTCGTGGGGCTCAGATACGCAGTATTTT. Residues: CASSYSWGSDTQYF. This rearrangement joins TRBV6-5 to TRBJ2-3; a weak D match, TRBD1 (5 bases). CDR1 and CDR2 (germline): MNHEY, SVGAGI. V lost 0 bases to trimming and J lost 4 bases, with 8 bases between them. CDR3 length: 14 residues.

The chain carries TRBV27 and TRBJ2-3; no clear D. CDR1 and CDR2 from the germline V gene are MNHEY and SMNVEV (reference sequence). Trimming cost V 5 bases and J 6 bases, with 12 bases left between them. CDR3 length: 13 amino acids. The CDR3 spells CASSPINHDTQYF. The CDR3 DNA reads TGTGCCAGCAGTCCCATAAATCATGATACGCAGTATTTT.

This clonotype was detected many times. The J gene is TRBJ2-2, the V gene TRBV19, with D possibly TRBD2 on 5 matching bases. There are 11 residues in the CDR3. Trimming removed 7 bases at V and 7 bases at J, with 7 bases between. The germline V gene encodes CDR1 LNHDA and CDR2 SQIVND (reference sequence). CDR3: CASIRGGELFF. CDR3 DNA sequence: TGTGCCAGTATACGGGGCGGGGAGCTGTTTTTT. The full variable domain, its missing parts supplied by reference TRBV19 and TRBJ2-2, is DGGITQSPKYLFRKEGQNVTLSCEQNLNHDAMYWYRQDPGQGLRLIYYSQIVNDFQKGDIAEGYSVSREKKESFPLTVTSAQKNPTAFYLCASIRGGELFFGEGSRLTVL.

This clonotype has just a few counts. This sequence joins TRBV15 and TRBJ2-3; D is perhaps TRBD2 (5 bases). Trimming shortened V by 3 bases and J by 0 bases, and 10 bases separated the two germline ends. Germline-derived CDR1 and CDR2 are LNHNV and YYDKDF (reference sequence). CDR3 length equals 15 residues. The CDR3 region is CATSSEGRSTDTQYF. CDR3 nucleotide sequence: TGTGCCACCAGCAGTGAAGGGAGAAGCACAGATACGCAGTATTTT.

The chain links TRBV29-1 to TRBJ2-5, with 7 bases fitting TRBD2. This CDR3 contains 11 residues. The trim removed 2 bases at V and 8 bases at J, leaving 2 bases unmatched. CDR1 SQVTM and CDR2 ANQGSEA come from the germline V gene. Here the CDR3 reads CSVESGDTQYF. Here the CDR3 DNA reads TGCAGCGTTGAAAGCGGGGATACCCAGTACTTC.

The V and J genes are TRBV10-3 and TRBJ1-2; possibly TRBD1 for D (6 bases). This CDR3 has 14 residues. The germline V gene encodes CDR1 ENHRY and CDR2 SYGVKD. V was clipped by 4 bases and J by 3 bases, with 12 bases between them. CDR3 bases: TGTGCCATCAGTGCACAGGGAGTCGACTATGGCTACACCTTC. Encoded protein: CAISAQGVDYGYTF.

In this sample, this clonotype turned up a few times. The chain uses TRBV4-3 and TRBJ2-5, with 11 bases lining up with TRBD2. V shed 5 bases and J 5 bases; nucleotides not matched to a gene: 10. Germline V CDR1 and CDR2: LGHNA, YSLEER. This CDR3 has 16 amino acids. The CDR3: CASSSAVAGGLETQYF. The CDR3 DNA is TGCGCCAGCAGCTCTGCGGTAGCGGGAGGGCTGGAGACCCAGTACTTC.

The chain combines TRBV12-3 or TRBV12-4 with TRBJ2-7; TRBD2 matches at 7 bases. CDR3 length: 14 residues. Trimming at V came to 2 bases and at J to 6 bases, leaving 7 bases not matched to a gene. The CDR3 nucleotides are TGTGCCAGCAGTTTAAGCGGGGACCTACGCGAGCAGTACTTC. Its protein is CASSLSGDLREQYF.

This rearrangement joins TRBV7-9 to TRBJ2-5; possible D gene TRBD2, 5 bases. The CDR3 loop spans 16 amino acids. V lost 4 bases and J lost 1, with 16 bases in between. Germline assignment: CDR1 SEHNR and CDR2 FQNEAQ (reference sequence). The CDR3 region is CASSSWRTRAQETQYF. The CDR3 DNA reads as TGTGCCAGCAGCTCGTGGAGGACCCGGGCCCAAGAGACCCAGTACTTC. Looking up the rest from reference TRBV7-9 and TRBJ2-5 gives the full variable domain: DTGVSQNPRHKITKRGQNVTFRCDPISEHNRLYWYRQTLGQGPEFLTYFQNEAQLEKSRLLSDRFSAERPKGSFSTLEIQRTEQGDSAMYLCASSSWRTRAQETQYFGPGTRLLVL.

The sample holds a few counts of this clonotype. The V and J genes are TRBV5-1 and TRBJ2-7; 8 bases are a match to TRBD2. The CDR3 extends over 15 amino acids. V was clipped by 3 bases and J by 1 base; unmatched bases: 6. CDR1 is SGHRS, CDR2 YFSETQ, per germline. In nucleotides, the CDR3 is TGCGCCAGCAGCTACCCCGGGACTAGTTCCTACGAGCAGTACTTC. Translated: CASSYPGTSSYEQYF.

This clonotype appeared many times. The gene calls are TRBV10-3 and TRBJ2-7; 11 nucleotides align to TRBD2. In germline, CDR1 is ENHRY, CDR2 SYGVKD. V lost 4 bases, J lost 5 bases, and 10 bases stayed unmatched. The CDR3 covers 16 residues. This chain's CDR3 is CAISGGLAVLWDEQYF. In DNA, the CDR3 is TGTGCCATCAGTGGGGGACTAGCGGTATTATGGGACGAGCAGTACTTC.

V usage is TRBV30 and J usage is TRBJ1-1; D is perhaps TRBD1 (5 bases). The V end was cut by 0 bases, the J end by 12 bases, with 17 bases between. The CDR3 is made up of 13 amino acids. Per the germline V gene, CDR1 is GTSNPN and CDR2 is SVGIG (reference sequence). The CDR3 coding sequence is TGTGCCTGGAGTGTGGGTTCAGGGTTGGGGACTTTCTTT. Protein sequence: CAWSVGSGLGTFF.

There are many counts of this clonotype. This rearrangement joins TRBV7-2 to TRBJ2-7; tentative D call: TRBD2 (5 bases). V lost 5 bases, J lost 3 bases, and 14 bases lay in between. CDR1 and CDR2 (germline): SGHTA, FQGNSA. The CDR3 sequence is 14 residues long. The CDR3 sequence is CASSASSFSYEQYF. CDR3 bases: TGTGCCAGCAGCGCCTCTAGCTTCAGCTACGAGCAGTACTTC. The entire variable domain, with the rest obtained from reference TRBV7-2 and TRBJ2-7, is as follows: GAGVSQSPSNKVTEKGKDVELRCDPISGHTALYWYRQSLGQGLEFLIYFQGNSAPDKSGLPSDRFSAERTGGSVSTLTIQRTQQEDSAVYLCASSASSFSYEQYFGPGTRLTVT.

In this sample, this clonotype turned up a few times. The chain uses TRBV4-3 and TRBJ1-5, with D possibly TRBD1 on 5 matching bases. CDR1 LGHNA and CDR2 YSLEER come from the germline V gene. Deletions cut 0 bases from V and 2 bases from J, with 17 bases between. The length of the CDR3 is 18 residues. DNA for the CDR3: TGCGCCAGCAGCCAAGATTTGGGGGTAGGGGTCGGCAATCAGCCCCAGCATTTT. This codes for CASSQDLGVGVGNQPQHF.

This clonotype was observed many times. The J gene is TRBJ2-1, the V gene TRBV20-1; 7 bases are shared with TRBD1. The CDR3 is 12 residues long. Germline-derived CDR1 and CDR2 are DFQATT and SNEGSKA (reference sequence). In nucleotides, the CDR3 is TGCAGGATGGGATTAGGGACAGAGGAGCAGTTCTTC. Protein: CRMGLGTEEQFF.

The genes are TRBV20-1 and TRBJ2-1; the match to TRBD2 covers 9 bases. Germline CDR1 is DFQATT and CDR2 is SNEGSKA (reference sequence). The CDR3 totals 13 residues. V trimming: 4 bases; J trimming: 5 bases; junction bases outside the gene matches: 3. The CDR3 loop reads CSATSGTNNEQFF. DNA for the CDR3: TGCAGTGCTACTAGCGGGACCAACAATGAGCAGTTCTTC.

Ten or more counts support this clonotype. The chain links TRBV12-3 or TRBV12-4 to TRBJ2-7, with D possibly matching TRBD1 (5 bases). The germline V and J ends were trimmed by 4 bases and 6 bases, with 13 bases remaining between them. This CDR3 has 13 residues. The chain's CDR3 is CASSSGANSEQYF. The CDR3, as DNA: TGTGCCAGCAGTTCTGGGGCAAACTCCGAGCAGTACTTC.

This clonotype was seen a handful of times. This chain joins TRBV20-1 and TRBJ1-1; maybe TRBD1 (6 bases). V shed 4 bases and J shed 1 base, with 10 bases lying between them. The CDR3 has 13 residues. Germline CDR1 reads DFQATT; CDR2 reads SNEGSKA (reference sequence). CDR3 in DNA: TGCAGTGCTATGAAGACAGGGAACACTGAAGCTTTCTTT. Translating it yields CSAMKTGNTEAFF.